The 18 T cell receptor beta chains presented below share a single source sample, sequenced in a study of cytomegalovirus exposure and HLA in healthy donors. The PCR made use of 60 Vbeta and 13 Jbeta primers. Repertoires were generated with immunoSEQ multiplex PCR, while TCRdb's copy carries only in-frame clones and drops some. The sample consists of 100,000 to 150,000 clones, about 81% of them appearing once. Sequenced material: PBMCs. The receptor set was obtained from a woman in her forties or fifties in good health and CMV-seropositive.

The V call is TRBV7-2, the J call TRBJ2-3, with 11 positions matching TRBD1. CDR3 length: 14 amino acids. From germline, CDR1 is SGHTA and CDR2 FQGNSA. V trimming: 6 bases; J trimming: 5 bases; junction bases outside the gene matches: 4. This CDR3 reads CASRRTGGVDTQYF. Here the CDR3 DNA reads TGTGCCAGCAGGCGGACAGGGGGCGTAGATACGCAGTATTTT.

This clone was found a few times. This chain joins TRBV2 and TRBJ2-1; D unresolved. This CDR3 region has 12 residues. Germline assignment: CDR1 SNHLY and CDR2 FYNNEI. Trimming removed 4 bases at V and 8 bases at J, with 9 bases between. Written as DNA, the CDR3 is TGTGCCAGCAGTGGGTTTAACTATGAGCAGTTCTTC. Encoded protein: CASSGFNYEQFF.

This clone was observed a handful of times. CDR3 loop: CAISAVGGDQPQHF. CDR3 nucleotides: TGTGCCATCAGTGCGGTCGGGGGGGATCAGCCCCAGCATTTT. The chain recombines TRBV10-3 with TRBJ1-5, with TRBD1 as a possible D gene (5 bases). CDR1 and CDR2 from the germline V gene are ENHRY and SYGVKD. The length of the CDR3 is 14 residues. V lost 4 bases, J lost 5 bases, and 12 bases lay in between.

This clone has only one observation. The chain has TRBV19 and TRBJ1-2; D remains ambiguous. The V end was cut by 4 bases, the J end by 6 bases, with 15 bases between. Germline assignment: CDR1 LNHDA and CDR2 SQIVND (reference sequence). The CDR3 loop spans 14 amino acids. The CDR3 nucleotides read TGTGCCAGTAGTACGTTCCGAGCTCCCGATGGCTACACCTTC. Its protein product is CASSTFRAPDGYTF.

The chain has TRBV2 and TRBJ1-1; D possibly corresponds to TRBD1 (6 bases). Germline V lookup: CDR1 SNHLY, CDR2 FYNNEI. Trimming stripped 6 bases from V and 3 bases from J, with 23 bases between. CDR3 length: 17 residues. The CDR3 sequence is CASSPAGVRAGDTEAFF. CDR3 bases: TGTGCCAGCAGCCCAGCAGGGGTGAGAGCAGGTGACACTGAAGCTTTCTTT.

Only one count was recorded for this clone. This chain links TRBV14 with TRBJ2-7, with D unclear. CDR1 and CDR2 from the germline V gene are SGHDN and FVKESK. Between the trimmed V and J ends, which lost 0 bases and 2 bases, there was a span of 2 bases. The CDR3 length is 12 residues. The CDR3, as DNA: TGTGCCAGCAGCCAAGACACCTACGAGCAGTACTTC. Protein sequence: CASSQDTYEQYF.

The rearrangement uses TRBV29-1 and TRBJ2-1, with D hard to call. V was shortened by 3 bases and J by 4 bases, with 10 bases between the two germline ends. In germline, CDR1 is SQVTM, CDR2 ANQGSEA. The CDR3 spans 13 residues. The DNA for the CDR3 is TGCAGCGTTGATATTGTTCTTTACAATGAGCAGTTCTTC. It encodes CSVDIVLYNEQFF.

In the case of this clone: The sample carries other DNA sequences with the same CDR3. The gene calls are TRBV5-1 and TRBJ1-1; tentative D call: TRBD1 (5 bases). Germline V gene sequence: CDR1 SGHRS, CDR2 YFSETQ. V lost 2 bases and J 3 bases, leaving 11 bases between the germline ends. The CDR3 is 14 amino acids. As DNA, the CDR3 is TGCGCCAGCAGCTTAACGGGCAGGGACACTGAAGCTTTCTTT. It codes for CASSLTGRDTEAFF.

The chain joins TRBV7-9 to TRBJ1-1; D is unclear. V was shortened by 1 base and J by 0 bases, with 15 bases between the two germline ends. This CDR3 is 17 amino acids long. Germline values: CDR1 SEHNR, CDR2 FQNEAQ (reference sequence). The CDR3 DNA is TGTGCCAGCAGCTTAGTCAGTATGAGACACTTGAACACTGAAGCTTTCTTT. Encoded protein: CASSLVSMRHLNTEAFF.

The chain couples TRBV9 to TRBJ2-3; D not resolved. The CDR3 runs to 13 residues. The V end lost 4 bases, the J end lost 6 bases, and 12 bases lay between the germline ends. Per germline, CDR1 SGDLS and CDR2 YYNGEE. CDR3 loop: CASSPSVEDTQYF. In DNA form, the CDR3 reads TGTGCCAGCAGCCCCTCGGTGGAGGATACGCAGTATTTT.

The CDR3 loop is CASSLISEKLFF. The CDR3 bases are TGTGCCAGCAGCTTAATCAGTGAAAAACTGTTTTTT. The J gene is TRBJ1-4, the V gene TRBV7-9, with D hard to call. Germline CDR1 reads SEHNR; CDR2 reads FQNEAQ (reference sequence). The CDR3 contains 12 residues. Trimming shortened V by 2 bases and J by 7 bases, and 5 bases separated the two germline ends. The variable domain in full, completed from reference TRBV7-9 and TRBJ1-4, reads DTGVSQNPRHKITKRGQNVTFRCDPISEHNRLYWYRQTLGQGPEFLTYFQNEAQLEKSRLLSDRFSAERPKGSFSTLEIQRTEQGDSAMYLCASSLISEKLFFGSGTQLSVL.

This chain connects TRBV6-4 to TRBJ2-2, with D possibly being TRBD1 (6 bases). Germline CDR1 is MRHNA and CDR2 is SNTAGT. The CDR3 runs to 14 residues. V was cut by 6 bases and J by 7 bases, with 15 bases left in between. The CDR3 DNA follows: TGTGCCAGCAGCCGGGACACTTGGGGCGGGGAGCTGTTTTTT. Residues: CASSRDTWGGELFF.

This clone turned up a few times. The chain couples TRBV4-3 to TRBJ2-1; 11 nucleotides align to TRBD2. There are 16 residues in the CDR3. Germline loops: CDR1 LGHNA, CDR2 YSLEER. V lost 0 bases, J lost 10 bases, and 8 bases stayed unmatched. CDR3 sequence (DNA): TGCGCCAGCAGCCAAGAGGGGACTAGCGGCGGCGGGGAGCAGTTCTTC. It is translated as CASSQEGTSGGGEQFF.

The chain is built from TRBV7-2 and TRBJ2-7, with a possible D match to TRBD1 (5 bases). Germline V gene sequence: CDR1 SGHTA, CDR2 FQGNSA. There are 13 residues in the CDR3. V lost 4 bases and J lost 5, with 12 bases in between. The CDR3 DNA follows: TGTGCCAGCAGCTCAACCAGGGAAAACGAGCAGTACTTC. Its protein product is CASSSTRENEQYF.

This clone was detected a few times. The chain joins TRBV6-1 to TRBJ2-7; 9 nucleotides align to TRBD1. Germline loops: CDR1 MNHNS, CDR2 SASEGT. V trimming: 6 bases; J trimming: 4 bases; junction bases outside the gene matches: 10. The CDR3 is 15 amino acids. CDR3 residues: CASSRPGQGLYEQYF. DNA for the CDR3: TGTGCCAGCAGCCGACCGGGACAGGGTTTATACGAGCAGTACTTC.

CDR3 residues: CASSTQGSTNEKLFF. The CDR3, as DNA: TGCGCCAGCAGCACACAGGGTTCAACTAATGAAAAACTGTTTTTT. This chain uses TRBV5-1 with TRBJ1-4; possibly TRBD1 for D (6 bases). This CDR3 has 15 amino acids. Germline V CDR1 and CDR2: SGHRS, YFSETQ. V gave up 4 bases and J gave up 0 bases, with 10 bases separating them. The full variable domain, in which reference TRBV5-1 and TRBJ1-4 provide the parts outside the CDR3, is KAGVTQTPRYLIKTRGQQVTLSCSPISGHRSVSWYQQTPGQGLQFLFEYFSETQRNKGNFPGRFSGRQFSNSRSEMNVSTLELGDSALYLCASSTQGSTNEKLFFGSGTQLSVL.

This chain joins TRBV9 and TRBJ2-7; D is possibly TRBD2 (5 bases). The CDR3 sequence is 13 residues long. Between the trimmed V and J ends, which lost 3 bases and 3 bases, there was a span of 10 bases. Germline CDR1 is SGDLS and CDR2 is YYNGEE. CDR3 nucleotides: TGTGCCAGCAGCGGCGGGCCGGACTACGAGCAGTACTTC. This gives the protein CASSGGPDYEQYF.

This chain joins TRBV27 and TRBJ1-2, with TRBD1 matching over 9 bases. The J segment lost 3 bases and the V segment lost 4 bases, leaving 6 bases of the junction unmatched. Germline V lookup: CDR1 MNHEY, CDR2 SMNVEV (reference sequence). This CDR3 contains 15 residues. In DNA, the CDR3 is TGTGCCAGCAGTTCGCCGCGACAGGGGGACTATGGCTACACCTTC. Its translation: CASSSPRQGDYGYTF.